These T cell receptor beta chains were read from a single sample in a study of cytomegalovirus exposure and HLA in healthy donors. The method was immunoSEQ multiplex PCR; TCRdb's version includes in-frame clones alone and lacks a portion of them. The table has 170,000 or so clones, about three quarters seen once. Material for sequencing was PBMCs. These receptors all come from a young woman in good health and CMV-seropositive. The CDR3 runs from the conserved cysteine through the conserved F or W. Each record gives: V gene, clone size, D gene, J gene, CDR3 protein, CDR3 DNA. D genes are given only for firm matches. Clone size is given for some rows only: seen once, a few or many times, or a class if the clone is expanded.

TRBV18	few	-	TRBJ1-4	CASSPRDISTNEKLFF	TGTGCCAGCTCACCACGCGACATCTCAACTAATGAAAAACTGTTTTTT
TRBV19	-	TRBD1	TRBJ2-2	CASSTPTGGAGNTGELFF	TGTGCCAGTAGTACCCCTACAGGGGGCGCGGGGAACACCGGGGAGCTGTTTTTT
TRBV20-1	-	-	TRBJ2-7	CSARDIYEQYF	TGCAGTGCTAGAGACATCTACGAGCAGTACTTC
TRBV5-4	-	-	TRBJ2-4	CASSRGGGETDIQYF	TGTGCCAGCAGCCGGGGCGGGGGCGAGACGGACATTCAGTACTTC
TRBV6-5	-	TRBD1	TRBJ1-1	CASKTRQGTEAFF	TGTGCCAGCAAGACCAGACAGGGGACTGAAGCTTTCTTT
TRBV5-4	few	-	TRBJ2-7	CASSRAGTPPDEQYF	TGTGCCAGCAGCAGGGCCGGGACTCCCCCGGACGAGCAGTACTTC
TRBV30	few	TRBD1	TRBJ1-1	CAWSVRDRVRGTEAFF	TGTGCCTGGAGTGTAAGGGACAGGGTAAGGGGAACTGAAGCTTTCTTT
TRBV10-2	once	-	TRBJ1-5	CASSERGGGNQPQHF	TGCGCCAGCAGTGAGAGGGGGGGCGGCAATCAGCCCCAGCATTTT
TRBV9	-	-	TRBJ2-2	CASSAVGVAGELFF	TGTGCCAGCAGCGCCGTTGGAGTGGCCGGGGAGCTGTTTTTT
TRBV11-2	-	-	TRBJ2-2	CASSLVGGIMDTGELFF	TGTGCCAGCAGCTTAGTAGGAGGGATTATGGACACCGGGGAGCTGTTTTTT
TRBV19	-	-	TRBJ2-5	CASSMAEKETQYF	TGTGCCAGTAGTATGGCGGAGAAAGAGACCCAGTACTTC
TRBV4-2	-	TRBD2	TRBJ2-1	CASSQDTAGEREQFF	TGTGCCAGCAGCCAAGATACAGCGGGAGAGCGGGAGCAGTTCTTC
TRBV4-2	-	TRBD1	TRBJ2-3	CASSRSWDRGLPPDTQYF	TGTGCCAGCAGCCGCTCCTGGGACAGGGGGCTTCCCCCAGATACGCAGTATTTT
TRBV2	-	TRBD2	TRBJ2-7	CASSERGTSGIRSSYEQYF	TGTGCCAGCAGTGAAAGGGGGACTAGCGGGATTAGGAGCTCCTACGAGCAGTACTTC
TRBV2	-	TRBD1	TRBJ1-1	CASSWRQGGGTEAFF	TGTGCCAGCAGCTGGAGACAGGGGGGAGGCACTGAAGCTTTCTTT
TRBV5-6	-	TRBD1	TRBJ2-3	CASSLGGNLQGARSGTQYF	TGTGCCAGCAGCTTAGGCGGAAATCTACAGGGGGCCAGGTCAGGCACGCAGTATTTT
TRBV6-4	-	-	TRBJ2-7	CASSEQALSSYEQYF	TGTGCCAGCAGTGAGCAGGCGTTAAGCTCCTACGAGCAGTACTTC
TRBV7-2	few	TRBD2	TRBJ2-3	CASTAMGGGTDTQYF	TGTGCCAGCACCGCCATGGGAGGGGGCACAGATACGCAGTATTTT
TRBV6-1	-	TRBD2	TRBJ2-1	CAILGLAGVYEQFF	TGTGCCATCCTGGGACTAGCGGGAGTCTATGAGCAGTTCTTC
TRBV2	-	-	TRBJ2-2	CASSEEATGELFF	TGTGCCAGCAGTGAGGAGGCGACCGGGGAGCTGTTTTTT
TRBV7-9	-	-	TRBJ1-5	CASSLTGLEDQPQHF	TGTGCCAGCAGCTTAACAGGGCTAGAGGATCAGCCCCAGCATTTT
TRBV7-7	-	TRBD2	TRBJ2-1	CASSAIVAGGYNEQFF	TGTGCCAGCAGCGCCATAGTAGCGGGAGGTTACAATGAGCAGTTCTTC
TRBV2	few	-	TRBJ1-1	CASREGLRAFF	TGTGCCAGCAGGGAGGGCTTAAGAGCTTTCTTT
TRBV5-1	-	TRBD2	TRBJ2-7	CASSLSGLAGGGEQYF	TGCGCCAGCAGTCTATCGGGACTAGCGGGAGGCGGAGAGCAGTACTTC
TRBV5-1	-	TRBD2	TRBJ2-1	CASSPGTSGTLYNEQFF	TGCGCCAGCAGCCCAGGGACTAGCGGGACCCTCTACAATGAGCAGTTCTTC
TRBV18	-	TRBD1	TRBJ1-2	CASSRGTGGWYGYTF	TGTGCCAGCTCACGGGGGACAGGGGGTTGGTATGGCTACACCTTC
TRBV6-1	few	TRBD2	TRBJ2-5	CASSEGLAGGLETQYF	TGTGCCAGCAGTGAAGGGCTAGCGGGAGGTTTAGAGACCCAGTACTTC
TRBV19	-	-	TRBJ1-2	CASSLVTSLSPYGYTF	TGTGCCAGTAGTTTGGTGACTAGTTTGTCCCCCTATGGCTACACCTTC
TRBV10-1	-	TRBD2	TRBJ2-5	CASKGLAGRGRHPKDFRTQYF	TGCGCCAGCAAGGGACTAGCGGGGCGCGGAAGACATCCCAAAGATTTTCGCACCCAGTACTTC
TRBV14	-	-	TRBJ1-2	CASSQEGGSYGYTF	TGTGCCAGCAGCCAAGAGGGCGGGAGTTATGGCTACACCTTC
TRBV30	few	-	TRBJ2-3	CAWSPLGGADTQYF	TGTGCCTGGAGTCCGCTAGGGGGGGCAGATACGCAGTATTTT
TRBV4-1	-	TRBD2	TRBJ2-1	CASSAGLAGNNEQFF	TGCGCCAGCAGCGCCGGACTAGCGGGAAATAATGAGCAGTTCTTC
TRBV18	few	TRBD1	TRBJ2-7	CASSPRGTVAYEQYF	TGTGCCAGCTCACCACGGGGGACAGTGGCCTACGAGCAGTACTTC
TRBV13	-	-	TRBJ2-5	CASSSRQGGKETQYF	TGTGCCAGCAGCTCCCGACAGGGAGGTAAAGAGACCCAGTACTTC
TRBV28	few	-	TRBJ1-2	CASSLRVLNYGYTF	TGTGCCAGCAGTTTGAGGGTGCTGAACTATGGCTACACCTTC
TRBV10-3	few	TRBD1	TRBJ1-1	CAISTGGASTEAFF	TGTGCCATCAGTACAGGGGGCGCTAGTACTGAAGCTTTCTTT
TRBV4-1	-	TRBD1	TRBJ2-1	CASSARTGGGLEFYNEQFF	TGCGCCAGCAGCGCCCGGACAGGGGGGGGACTAGAATTCTACAATGAGCAGTTCTTC
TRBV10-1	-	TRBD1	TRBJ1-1	CASSVRGQGTTEAFF	TGCGCCAGCAGTGTGAGAGGACAGGGAACCACTGAAGCTTTCTTT
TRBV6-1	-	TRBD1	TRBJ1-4	CASSERDRGNEKLFF	TGTGCCAGCAGTGAACGCGACAGGGGAAATGAAAAACTGTTTTTT
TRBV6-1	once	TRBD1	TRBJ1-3	CATQGRGVSGNTIYF	TGTGCCACCCAAGGCAGGGGGGTTTCTGGAAACACCATATATTTT
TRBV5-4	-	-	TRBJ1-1	CASSSQGPNTEAFF	TGTGCCAGCAGCTCCCAGGGGCCGAACACTGAAGCTTTCTTT
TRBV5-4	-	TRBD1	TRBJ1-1	CASSQGQVLREAFF	TGTGCCAGCAGCCAGGGACAGGTCCTTCGTGAAGCTTTCTTT
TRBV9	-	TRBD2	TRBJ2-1	CASSVDPQTEREVPNEQFF	TGTGCCAGCAGCGTAGACCCCCAGACGGAGCGGGAGGTTCCTAATGAGCAGTTCTTC
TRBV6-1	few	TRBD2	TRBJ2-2	CASSELLAGAPGTGELFF	TGTGCCAGCAGTGAATTACTAGCGGGAGCCCCGGGCACCGGGGAGCTGTTTTTT
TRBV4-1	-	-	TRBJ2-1	CASSQDYWEMTAVIYNEQFF	TGCGCCAGCAGCCAAGATTATTGGGAGATGACCGCTGTAATATACAATGAGCAGTTCTTC
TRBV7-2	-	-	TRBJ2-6	CASSLYYTALFSGANVLTF	TGTGCCAGCAGCTTGTATTATACAGCCTTATTTTCTGGGGCCAACGTCCTGACTTTC
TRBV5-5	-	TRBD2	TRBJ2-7	CASSPGGREVAHEQYF	TGTGCCAGCAGCCCTGGGGGGCGGGAGGTCGCCCACGAGCAGTACTTC
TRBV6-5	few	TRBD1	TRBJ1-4	CATRTGWDEKLFF	TGTGCCACACGGACAGGGTGGGATGAAAAACTGTTTTTT
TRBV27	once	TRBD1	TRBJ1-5	CASSLGFGTANQPQHF	TGTGCCAGCAGTTTGGGATTCGGGACAGCCAATCAGCCCCAGCATTTT
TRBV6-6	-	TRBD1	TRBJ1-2	CASSYRPGQNYGYTF	TGTGCCAGCAGTTACCGCCCGGGACAGAACTATGGCTACACCTTC
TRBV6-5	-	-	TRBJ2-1	CASSYLEEQFF	TGTGCCAGCAGTTACCTGGAGGAGCAGTTCTTC
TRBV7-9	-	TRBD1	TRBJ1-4	CASSTGTADNEKLFF	TGTGCCAGCAGCACCGGGACAGCCGACAATGAAAAACTGTTTTTT
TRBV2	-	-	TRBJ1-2	CASSEQAIYGYTF	TGTGCCAGCAGTGAACAGGCGATCTATGGCTACACCTTC
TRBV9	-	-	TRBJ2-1	CASSVGSSNYNEQFF	TGTGCCAGCAGCGTAGGGAGTAGCAACTACAATGAGCAGTTCTTC
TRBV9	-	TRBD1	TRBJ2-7	CASSAGQGNEQYF	TGTGCCAGCAGCGCCGGACAGGGGAACGAGCAGTACTTC
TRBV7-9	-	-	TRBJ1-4	CASTQYRVEKLFF	TGTGCCAGCACCCAATACAGGGTTGAAAAACTGTTTTTT
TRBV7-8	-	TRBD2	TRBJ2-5	CASSLGTSGNTETQYF	TGTGCCAGCAGCCTCGGGACTAGCGGGAACACAGAGACCCAGTACTTC
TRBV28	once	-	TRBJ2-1	CASSFKYNEQFF	TGTGCCAGCAGTTTTAAATACAATGAGCAGTTCTTC
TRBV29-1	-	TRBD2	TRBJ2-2	CSVSTSGDTGELFF	TGCAGCGTTTCGACTAGCGGGGACACCGGGGAGCTGTTTTTT
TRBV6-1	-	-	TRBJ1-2	CASRELQGVGGYTF	TGTGCCAGCAGGGAGTTACAGGGAGTGGGTGGCTACACCTTC